The following is a T cell receptor beta chain sequence with its context. Its antigen is as yet unknown. Method: immunoSEQ multiplex PCR; TCRdb's copy keeps in-frame clones and lacks some. The sample yields about 10,000 clones, around 92% seen once. The sample originates from a study of graft-versus-host responses after intestinal transplantation. The wider study: Recipients got multivisceral, liver-intestinal, or isolated intestinal transplants.

Germline CDR1 and CDR2: MDHEN and SYDVKM. This CDR3 is built from 16 residues. The V end was cut by 1 base, the J end by 9 bases, with 18 bases between. Overall study findings and caveats: Some GvH clones appeared in ileal mucosa or blood before recipient bone marrow. High graft-versus-host to host-versus-graft clonal ratios were seen in allografts of patients with graft-donor T cell macrochimerism.

This chain joins TRBV28 and TRBJ1-4; maybe TRBD1 (5 bases). The specimen comprised PBMCs, sampled less than 70 days after transplant. This sequence originates from a human patient who received an intestinal transplant, so some T cells may come from the graft donor. The CDR3 DNA reads TGTGCCAGCAGTTTATTCTTATTGGGGGAGAATAAAAAACTGTTTTTT. Translation gives CASSLFLLGENKKLFF.